This TCR beta chain is from a study of neurological immune-mediated disorders. V lost 5 bases to trimming and J lost 4 bases; unmatched junction nucleotides: 10. Germline V gene lookup returns CDR1 DFQATT and CDR2 SNEGSKA (reference sequence). The CDR3 contains 14 residues. The making of cDNA relied on 5'RACE with 10-nucleotide random UMIs. Each sequencing run yielded over 200 million TCR-beta sequences from 15-18 subjects. MiXCR, run by TCRdb on the 5' RACE reads, gives a single entry per CDR3 protein. The data show just under 45,000 distinct CDR3 sequences, approximately 11% seen once. Volunteers from a blood bank in Maryland, USA, made up the healthy controls. Libraries used 2 million unsorted PBMCs kept frozen in RNAlater. This clonotype was seen repeatedly, ten times or more.

The chain recombines TRBV20-1 with TRBJ1-1, with 7 bases identical to TRBD1. The sequence was obtained from a female donor in good health. Sequencing used PBMCs. CDR3 in amino acids: CSAARDSLGTEAFF. In nucleotides, the CDR3 is TGCAGTGCTGCCCGGGACAGCCTTGGCACTGAAGCTTTCTTT.